The rows below give T cell receptor beta chains drawn from one sample of a study of T cell repertoires in cytomegalovirus infection. One entry per CDR3 protein, called by TCRdb with MiXCR from the reads. The table records about 400,000 distinct CDR3 sequences, around 18% of them present only once. Sequences were obtained from PBMCs. These receptors all come from a human donor in good health (CMV status not recorded). Some clones in this sample may be carry-over from other donors' samples. Both conserved end residues are part of each CDR3. Each record gives: V gene, D gene, J gene, clone size, CDR3 protein, CDR3 DNA. D genes are given only for firm matches. Clone size is shown for a subset of rows, as once, few, many or a class of expanded clone.

TRBV11-2	.	TRBJ2-1	many	CASKGYEQFF	TGTGCCAGCAAAGGCTATGAGCAGTTCTTC
TRBV6-1	.	TRBJ1-6	.	CASSEGPNSPLHF	TGTGCCAGCAGTGAAGGGCCCAATTCACCCCTCCACTTT
TRBV3-1	TRBD1	TRBJ1-1	.	CASSNQDRNTGAFF	TGTGCCAGCAGCAACCAGGACAGGAACACTGGAGCTTTCTTT
TRBV5-1	TRBD2	TRBJ2-1	few	CASSLQGGGNNEQFF	TGCGCCAGCAGCTTGCAGGGCGGGGGGAACAATGAGCAGTTCTTC
TRBV12-3/TRBV12-4	.	TRBJ2-7	many	CASSFHGTGYEQYF	TGTGCCAGCAGTTTTCATGGGACGGGCTACGAGCAGTACTTC
TRBV7-9	.	TRBJ1-1	.	CASSINRETEAFF	TGTGCCAGCAGCATTAACAGGGAAACTGAAGCTTTCTTT
TRBV6-1	TRBD1	TRBJ2-7	many	CASSRRTGRPYEQYF	TGTGCCAGCAGCCGCCGGACAGGGCGCCCCTACGAGCAGTACTTC
TRBV12-3/TRBV12-4	TRBD1	TRBJ1-1	.	CASSWGQGGPEAFF	TGTGCCAGCAGTTGGGGACAGGGGGGTCCTGAAGCTTTCTTT
TRBV4-3	.	TRBJ2-1	once	CASRGTNNEQFF	TGCGCCAGCCGCGGGACAAACAATGAGCAGTTCTTC
TRBV20-1	TRBD2	TRBJ2-5	few	CSARDVGGWLETQYF	TGCAGTGCTAGAGATGTCGGGGGGTGGTTGGAGACCCAGTACTTC
TRBV10-2	.	TRBJ1-6	many	CASSETGRNSPLHF	TGCGCCAGCAGTGAAACGGGAAGAAATTCACCCCTCCACTTT
TRBV7-6	.	TRBJ2-7	many	CASSLAPRGGSYEQYF	TGTGCCAGCAGCTTAGCGCCCAGGGGAGGCTCCTACGAGCAGTACTTC
TRBV20-1	.	TRBJ1-2	.	CSPVYTLGYGYTF	TGCAGTCCCGTTTATACCCTAGGGTATGGCTACACCTTC
TRBV4-1	.	TRBJ1-6	.	CASSQGVFSPLHF	TGCGCCAGCAGCCAAGGGGTTTTTTCACCCCTCCACTTT
TRBV11-3	.	TRBJ1-3	many	CASSFRPGNTIYF	TGTGCCAGCAGCTTCCGTCCTGGAAACACCATATATTTT
TRBV5-1	.	TRBJ2-1	.	CASKVGTSWNEQFF	TGCGCCAGCAAGGTGGGAACCTCTTGGAATGAGCAGTTCTTC
TRBV7-2	TRBD1	TRBJ1-1	many	CASRLHRGQDEAFF	TGTGCCAGCAGGTTACACAGGGGTCAAGATGAAGCTTTCTTT
TRBV20-1	.	TRBJ1-1	few	CSARPRLAEAFF	TGCAGTGCTAGACCCCGTTTGGCTGAAGCTTTCTTT
TRBV7-8	.	TRBJ1-2	.	CASSFRRFYGYTF	TGTGCCAGCAGCTTCCGTAGGTTCTATGGCTACACCTTC
TRBV7-2	.	TRBJ1-2	many	CASPGDQEWGGIYGYTF	TGTGCCAGCCCCGGGGACCAGGAGTGGGGGGGCATCTATGGCTACACCTTC
TRBV10-2	.	TRBJ1-1	.	CASGTSSATEAFF	TGCGCCAGCGGTACCTCCTCTGCCACTGAAGCTTTCTTT
TRBV11-2	TRBD1	TRBJ1-6	.	CASRIQGARNSPLHF	TGTGCCAGCAGGATACAGGGGGCGCGGAATTCACCCCTCCACTTT
TRBV20-1	TRBD2	TRBJ2-3	.	CSTRGRGTDTQYF	TGCAGCACCCGAGGGAGGGGCACAGATACGCAGTATTTT
TRBV12-3/TRBV12-4	TRBD1	TRBJ1-1	many	CASSPTGGWGNTEAFF	TGTGCCAGCAGCCCAACAGGGGGCTGGGGTAACACTGAAGCTTTCTTT
TRBV7-6	.	TRBJ1-5	many	CASSPRPDYQPQHF	TGTGCCAGCAGCCCCAGACCAGATTATCAGCCCCAGCATTTT
TRBV6-2/TRBV6-3	.	TRBJ2-7	.	CASRGAGYEQYF	TGTGCCAGCAGAGGGGCGGGCTACGAGCAGTACTTC
TRBV6-6	TRBD2	TRBJ2-7	few	CASSLAGAYYEQYF	TGTGCCAGCAGCTTAGCGGGGGCCTACTACGAGCAGTACTTC
TRBV7-2	.	TRBJ2-3	many	CASRSRGRSDTQYF	TGTGCCAGCAGATCAAGAGGACGCTCGGATACGCAGTATTTT
TRBV7-2	TRBD1	TRBJ2-7	many	CASSRGQGASYEQYF	TGTGCCAGCAGCCGGGGACAGGGGGCTTCCTACGAGCAGTACTTC
TRBV7-6	.	TRBJ1-1	many	CASSPGVGISAFF	TGTGCCAGCAGCCCCGGGGTGGGTATTTCAGCTTTCTTT
TRBV5-6	.	TRBJ1-2	.	CAGSLVGVGDYGYTF	TGTGCCGGCAGCTTGGTAGGAGTGGGGGACTATGGCTACACCTTC
TRBV3-1	TRBD1	TRBJ1-5	few	CASSQDLQGGAGDQPQHF	TGTGCCAGCAGCCAAGATCTACAGGGGGGAGCCGGGGATCAGCCCCAGCATTTT
TRBV20-1	.	TRBJ2-2	.	CSAKRGGFDTGELFF	TGCAGTGCCAAAAGGGGGGGGTTCGACACCGGGGAGCTGTTTTTT
TRBV7-2	TRBD2	TRBJ2-3	many	CASSLRTSGGITGLTDTQYF	TGTGCCAGCAGCCTCCGGACTAGCGGGGGAATCACTGGGCTCACAGATACGCAGTATTTT
TRBV18	TRBD2	TRBJ2-1	.	CASSLTSANEQFF	TGTGCCAGCTCTCTGACTAGCGCCAATGAGCAGTTCTTC
TRBV6-2/TRBV6-3	.	TRBJ2-1	.	CASQRAYNEQFF	TGTGCCAGCCAGAGGGCTTACAATGAGCAGTTCTTC
TRBV6-2/TRBV6-3	.	TRBJ2-5	many	CASSYSRPWETQYF	TGTGCCAGCAGTTACTCCAGGCCCTGGGAGACCCAGTACTTC
TRBV7-9	.	TRBJ2-2	few	CASSLEEGELFF	TGTGCCAGCAGCTTAGAGGAAGGGGAGCTGTTTTTT
TRBV7-8	.	TRBJ1-4	many	CASSLGAEKLFF	TGTGCCAGCAGCTTAGGGGCCGAAAAACTGTTTTTT
TRBV2	.	TRBJ1-5	.	CASRKDSYSNQPQHF	TGTGCCAGCAGGAAGGACAGTTATAGCAATCAGCCCCAGCATTTT
TRBV12-3/TRBV12-4	.	TRBJ2-2	.	CASSSPGRDHTGELFF	TGTGCCAGCAGTTCCCCAGGGCGGGACCACACCGGGGAGCTGTTTTTT
TRBV7-6	.	TRBJ1-6	.	CASSRPGAYSPLHF	TGTGCCAGCAGCCGACCGGGGGCGTATTCACCCCTCCACTTT
TRBV11-2	.	TRBJ2-5	many	CASSSGRLQETQYF	TGTGCCAGCAGCTCCGGACGGCTCCAAGAGACCCAGTACTTC
TRBV12-3/TRBV12-4	.	TRBJ1-3	few	CASSLMKDTIYF	TGTGCCAGCAGTTTAATGAAAGACACCATATATTTT
TRBV27	TRBD1	TRBJ1-2	.	CASSTRDRDSGYTF	TGTGCCAGCAGTACGCGGGACAGGGATAGTGGCTACACCTTC
TRBV4-1	.	TRBJ2-5	.	CASSQGVSARQETQYF	TGCGCCAGCAGCCAAGGCGTCTCCGCCAGACAAGAGACCCAGTACTTC
TRBV28	.	TRBJ2-5	few	CASTQASQETQYF	TGTGCCAGCACCCAAGCTAGCCAAGAGACCCAGTACTTC
TRBV2	.	TRBJ1-1	.	CASIGGRGHTEAFF	TGTGCCAGCATCGGGGGCAGAGGGCACACTGAAGCTTTCTTT
TRBV6-2/TRBV6-3	.	TRBJ2-1	few	CASTKDGLRAYNEQFF	TGTGCCAGCACCAAGGACGGACTAAGGGCCTACAATGAGCAGTTCTTC
TRBV15	TRBD2	TRBJ2-1	.	CATSREPSGRGNNEQFF	TGTGCCACCAGCAGAGAGCCAAGCGGGAGGGGAAACAATGAGCAGTTCTTC
TRBV18	TRBD1	TRBJ2-7	.	CASSPPNQGADEQYF	TGTGCCAGCTCACCACCTAATCAGGGGGCGGACGAGCAGTACTTC
TRBV12-3/TRBV12-4	.	TRBJ1-2	many	CASSRPGNNYGYTF	TGTGCCAGCAGTCGACCGGGAAACAACTATGGCTACACCTTC
TRBV28	.	TRBJ1-5	few	CASTQGGGNQPQHF	TGTGCCAGCACCCAGGGTGGGGGTAATCAGCCCCAGCATTTT
TRBV4-3	.	TRBJ2-7	.	CASSQVISSTGEQYF	TGCGCCAGCAGCCAAGTAATAAGTAGTACGGGAGAGCAGTACTTC